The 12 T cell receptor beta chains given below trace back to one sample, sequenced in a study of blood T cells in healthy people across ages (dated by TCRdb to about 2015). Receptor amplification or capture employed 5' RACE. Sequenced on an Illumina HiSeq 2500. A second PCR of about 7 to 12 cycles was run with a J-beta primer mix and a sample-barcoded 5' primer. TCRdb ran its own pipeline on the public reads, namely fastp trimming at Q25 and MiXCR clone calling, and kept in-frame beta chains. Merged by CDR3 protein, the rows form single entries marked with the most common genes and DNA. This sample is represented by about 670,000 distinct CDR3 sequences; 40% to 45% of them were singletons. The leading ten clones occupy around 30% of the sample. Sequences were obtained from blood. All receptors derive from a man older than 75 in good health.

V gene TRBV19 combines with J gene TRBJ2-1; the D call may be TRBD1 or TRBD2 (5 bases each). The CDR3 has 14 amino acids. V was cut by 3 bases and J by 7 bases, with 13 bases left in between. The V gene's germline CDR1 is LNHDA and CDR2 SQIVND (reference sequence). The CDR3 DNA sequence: TGTGCCAGTAGTATGGGACCAGCCCCAAATGAGCAGTTCTTC. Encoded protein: CASSMGPAPNEQFF.

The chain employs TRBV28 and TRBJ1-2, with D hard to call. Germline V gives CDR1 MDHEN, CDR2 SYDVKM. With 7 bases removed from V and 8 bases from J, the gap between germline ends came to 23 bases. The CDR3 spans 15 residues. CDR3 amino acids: CASKPEGTALRGYTF. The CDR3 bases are TGTGCCAGCAAGCCAGAAGGAACGGCTTTGAGGGGCTACACCTTC.

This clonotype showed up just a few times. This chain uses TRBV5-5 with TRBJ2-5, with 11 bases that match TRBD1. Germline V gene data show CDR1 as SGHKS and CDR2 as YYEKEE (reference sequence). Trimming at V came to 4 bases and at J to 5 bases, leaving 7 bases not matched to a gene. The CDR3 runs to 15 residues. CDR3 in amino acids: CASSPDRGLGETQYF. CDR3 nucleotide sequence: TGTGCCAGCAGCCCGGACAGGGGGCTAGGGGAGACCCAGTACTTC.

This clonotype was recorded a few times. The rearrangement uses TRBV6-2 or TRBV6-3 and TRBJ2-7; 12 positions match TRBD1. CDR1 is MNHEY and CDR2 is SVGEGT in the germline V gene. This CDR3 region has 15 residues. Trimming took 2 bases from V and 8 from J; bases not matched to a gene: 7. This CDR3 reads CASSYAGTGGAQQYF. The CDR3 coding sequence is TGTGCCAGCAGTTACGCCGGGACAGGGGGCGCGCAGCAGTACTTC.

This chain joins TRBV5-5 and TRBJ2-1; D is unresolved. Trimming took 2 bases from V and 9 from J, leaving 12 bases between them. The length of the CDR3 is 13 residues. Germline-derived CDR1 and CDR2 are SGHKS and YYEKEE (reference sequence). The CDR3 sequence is CASSFVADGEQFF. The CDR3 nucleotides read TGTGCCAGCAGCTTCGTTGCGGACGGTGAGCAGTTCTTC.

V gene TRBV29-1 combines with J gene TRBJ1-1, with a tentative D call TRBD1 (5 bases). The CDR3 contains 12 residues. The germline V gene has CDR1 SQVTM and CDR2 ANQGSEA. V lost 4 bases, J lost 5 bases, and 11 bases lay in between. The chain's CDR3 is CSVGSGRTEAFF. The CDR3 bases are TGCAGCGTTGGATCAGGGAGGACTGAAGCTTTCTTT.

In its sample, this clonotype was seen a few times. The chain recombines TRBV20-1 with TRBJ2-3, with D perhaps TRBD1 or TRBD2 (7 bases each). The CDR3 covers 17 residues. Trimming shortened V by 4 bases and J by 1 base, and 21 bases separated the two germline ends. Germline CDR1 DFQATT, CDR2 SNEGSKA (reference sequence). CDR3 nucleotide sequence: TGCAGTGCTATAAACATCAGGGGGGGTATCGGCACAGATACGCAGTATTTT. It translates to CSAINIRGGIGTDTQYF.

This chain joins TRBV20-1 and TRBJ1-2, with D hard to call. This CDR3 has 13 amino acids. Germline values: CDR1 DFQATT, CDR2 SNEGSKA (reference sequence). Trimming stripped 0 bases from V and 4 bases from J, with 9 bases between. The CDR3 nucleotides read TGCAGTGCTAGAGATTCATCCAGCTATGGCTACACCTTC. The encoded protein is CSARDSSSYGYTF.

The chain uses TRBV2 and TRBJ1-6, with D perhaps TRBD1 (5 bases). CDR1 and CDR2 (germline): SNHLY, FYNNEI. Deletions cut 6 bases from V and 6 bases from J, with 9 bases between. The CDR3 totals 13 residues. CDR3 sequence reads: CASRTGGNSPLHF. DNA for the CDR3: TGTGCCAGCAGGACGGGGGGTAATTCACCCCTCCACTTT.

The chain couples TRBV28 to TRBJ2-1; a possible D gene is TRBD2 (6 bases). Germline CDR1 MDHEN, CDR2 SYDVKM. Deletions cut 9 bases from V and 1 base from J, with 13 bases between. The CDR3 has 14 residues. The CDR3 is CASWRDGSYNEQFF. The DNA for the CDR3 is TGTGCCAGTTGGAGGGACGGATCCTACAATGAGCAGTTCTTC.

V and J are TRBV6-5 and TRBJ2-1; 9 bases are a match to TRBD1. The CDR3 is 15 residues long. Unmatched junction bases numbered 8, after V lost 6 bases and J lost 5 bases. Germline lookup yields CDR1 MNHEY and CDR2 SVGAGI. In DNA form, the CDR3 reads TGTGCCAGCAGCTCGGGACAGGGTAGGGACAATGAGCAGTTCTTC. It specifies CASSSGQGRDNEQFF.

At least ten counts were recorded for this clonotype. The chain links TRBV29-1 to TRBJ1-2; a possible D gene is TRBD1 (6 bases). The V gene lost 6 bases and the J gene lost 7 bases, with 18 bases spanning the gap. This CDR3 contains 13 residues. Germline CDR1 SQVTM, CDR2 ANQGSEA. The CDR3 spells CSVQRGGGTGYTF. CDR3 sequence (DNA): TGCAGCGTCCAACGGGGGGGGGGCACTGGCTACACCTTC.